What follows are 14 T cell receptor beta chains derived from one specimen sequenced in a study of T cells in Graves' hyperthyroidism and ophthalmopathy. Amplification of TCR beta CDR3 regions was performed using RNA transcripts as template. The HTBI primer set served for first-round RT-PCR of the TCR CDR3. TCRdb reprocessed the multiplex PCR reads with MiXCR, giving one entry per CDR3 protein. The repertoire holds approximately 380,000 distinct CDR3 sequences, with less than 20% as singletons. Sequenced sample: blood. All receptors derive from a man in his late teens or twenties with Graves' ophthalmopathy.

This clonotype was recorded a few times. V and J are TRBV29-1 and TRBJ1-1; a weak D match, TRBD1 (5 bases). V lost 6 bases and J 1 base, leaving 9 bases between the germline ends. CDR3 size: 12 residues. Germline V CDR1 and CDR2: SQVTM, ANQGSEA. The CDR3 is CSVYQGNTEAFF. In nucleotides, the CDR3 is TGCAGCGTCTACCAGGGGAACACTGAAGCTTTCTTT.

CDR3 region: CASSGHIQDEQYF. The CDR3 bases are TGTGCCAGCTCCGGACACATCCAGGACGAGCAGTACTTC. The chain carries TRBV2 and TRBJ2-7, with D perhaps TRBD1 (5 bases). This CDR3 spans 13 amino acids. V lost 8 bases to trimming and J lost 5 bases, with 16 bases between them. Germline V lookup: CDR1 SNHLY, CDR2 FYNNEI.

This sequence joins TRBV29-1 and TRBJ1-2, with a weak D call TRBD1 (5 bases). V gave up 3 bases and J gave up 8 bases, with 10 bases separating them. Germline V gene sequence: CDR1 SQVTM, CDR2 ANQGSEA. The CDR3 is 11 amino acids. In nucleotides, the CDR3 is TGCAGCGTTGAGCGGGGGGGGGGCTACACCTTC. Its protein is CSVERGGGYTF.

This clonotype has a count of ten or more. V usage is TRBV12-5 and J usage is TRBJ2-1; D possibly corresponds to TRBD1 (6 bases). The ends were cut back, 6 bases at V and 10 bases at J, with 13 bases in the middle. The V gene's germline CDR1 is LGHNT and CDR2 FRNRAP. The CDR3 loop spans 12 amino acids. The CDR3 sequence is CASGVGTREQFF. The CDR3 nucleotides read TGTGCTAGTGGGGTCGGGACACGCGAGCAGTTCTTC. Full variable domain (outside the CDR3, taken from reference TRBV12-5 and TRBJ2-1): DARVTQTPRHKVTEMGQEVTMRCQPILGHNTVFWYRQTMMQGLELLAYFRNRAPLDDSGMPKDRFSAEMPDATLATLKIQPSEPRDSAVYFCASGVGTREQFFGPGTRLTVL.

This clonotype was detected a few times. The chain employs TRBV6-1 and TRBJ2-7; TRBD1 agrees at 10 bases. Germline V gene sequence: CDR1 MNHNS, CDR2 SASEGT. The trim removed 0 bases at V and 2 bases at J, leaving 1 base unmatched. The CDR3 is made up of 15 amino acids. CDR3 loop: CASSEAGTGAYEQYF. CDR3 DNA sequence: TGTGCCAGCAGTGAAGCTGGGACAGGGGCCTACGAGCAGTACTTC.

This clonotype was picked up many times. The genes are TRBV7-9 and TRBJ2-3; D unclear. Germline assignment: CDR1 SEHNR and CDR2 FQNEAQ (reference sequence). V lost 5 bases and J lost 1, with 16 bases in between. The CDR3 is made up of 16 amino acids. CDR3 protein: CASSPLVGSGTDTQYF. CDR3 DNA sequence: TGTGCCAGCAGCCCCCTTGTGGGATCCGGCACAGATACGCAGTATTTT.

This clonotype has a handful of counts. The chain couples TRBV25-1 to TRBJ1-1; the D is unclear. The CDR3 extends over 14 amino acids. Germline CDR1 is MGHDK and CDR2 is SYGVNS. V gave up 3 bases and J gave up 1 base, with 9 bases separating them. CDR3 nucleotide sequence: TGTGCCAGCAGTGAGGCTCTCCAGAACACTGAAGCTTTCTTT. This translates into CASSEALQNTEAFF.

Concerning this clonotype: Given a much more abundant clone one base away, this may be a read error. J is TRBJ1-1 and V is TRBV11-2; a weak D match, TRBD1 (5 bases). The ends were cut back, 5 bases at V and 6 bases at J, with 10 bases in the middle. The CDR3 contains 12 residues. Germline V gives CDR1 SGHAT, CDR2 FQNNGV. CDR3 loop: CASSPMGAEAFF. The CDR3 DNA reads TGTGCCAGCAGCCCAATGGGGGCTGAAGCTTTCTTT.

The sample holds many counts of this clonotype. The rearrangement uses TRBV5-8 and TRBJ2-1; D not certain. The germline V gene has CDR1 SGHTS and CDR2 YDEGEE. The CDR3 has 14 residues. Trimming shortened V by 3 bases and J by 5 bases, and 12 bases separated the two germline ends. CDR3 region: CASSYYDGHNEQFF. The CDR3 DNA reads as TGTGCCAGCAGCTATTACGACGGACACAATGAGCAGTTCTTC.

A few counts support this clonotype. The J gene is TRBJ1-6, the V gene TRBV15; TRBD1 might be the D (6 bases). The germline V gene has CDR1 LNHNV and CDR2 YYDKDF (reference sequence). This CDR3 has 14 amino acids. V lost 5 bases and J lost 14, with 19 bases in between. In DNA, the CDR3 is TGTGCCACCAGCGCAGGGACACCTCCAGGGGCCCTCCACTTT. Amino acid sequence: CATSAGTPPGALHF.

This rearrangement joins TRBV11-3 to TRBJ1-5, with D possibly TRBD1 on 6 matching bases. Germline V gene data show CDR1 as SGHNT and CDR2 as YENEEA. The CDR3 has 19 amino acids. The V gene lost 5 bases and the J gene lost 4 bases, with 27 bases spanning the gap. In DNA, the CDR3 is TGTGCCAGCAGCAACAGGGCGGGAAACACCGGGACCTCGAATCAGCCCCAGCATTTT. The encoded protein is CASSNRAGNTGTSNQPQHF.

This clonotype was recorded many times. The chain combines TRBV20-1 with TRBJ1-1; 8 bases agree with TRBD1. Germline V lookup: CDR1 DFQATT, CDR2 SNEGSKA (reference sequence). The CDR3 extends over 16 amino acids. V dropped 5 bases and J dropped 1; count of bases not matched to a gene: 12. CDR3 in DNA: TGCAGTGCTGGGCAATCTAGGACAGGGCCGAACACTGAAGCTTTCTTT. Translating gives CSAGQSRTGPNTEAFF.

The chain links TRBV27 to TRBJ1-2; 10 nucleotides agree with TRBD1. Germline CDR1 reads MNHEY; CDR2 reads SMNVEV (reference sequence). With 0 bases clipped from V and 4 bases from J, the junction kept 11 bases outside the gene matches. The CDR3 runs 18 residues. The CDR3 region is CASSLSSGTGVMIYGYTF. The CDR3 coding sequence is TGTGCCAGCAGTTTATCTTCCGGGACAGGGGTAATGATCTATGGCTACACCTTC.

This clonotype was seen at least ten times. The genes are TRBV7-9 and TRBJ2-7; D may match TRBD1 or TRBD2 (5 bases each). This CDR3 region has 15 residues. Germline assignment: CDR1 SEHNR and CDR2 FQNEAQ (reference sequence). Trimming removed 5 bases at V and 2 bases at J, with 16 bases between. CDR3 region: CASSVAGTDAYEQYF. The CDR3 nucleotides are TGTGCCAGCAGCGTCGCCGGGACCGACGCCTACGAGCAGTACTTC. Full variable domain (rest looked up from reference TRBV7-9 and TRBJ2-7): DTGVSQNPRHKITKRGQNVTFRCDPISEHNRLYWYRQTLGQGPEFLTYFQNEAQLEKSRLLSDRFSAERPKGSFSTLEIQRTEQGDSAMYLCASSVAGTDAYEQYFGPGTRLTVT.